Each of the 25 T cell receptor beta chains below was sequenced from the same sample in a study of post-analysis software for immune sequencing data. Which antigens these TCRs recognize remains unknown. Points from the study as a whole: The five TRBV segments detected at higher frequency in patients than in controls included TRBV5-6, TRBV5-1 and TRBV20-1.

The TCR beta cDNA libraries contained unique molecular identifiers. TCRdb independently ran MiXCR on the PCR reads; one entry per CDR3 protein. The data show approximately 660,000 distinct CDR3 sequences, about 60% seen once. Sequencing was done on a sample of blood. These receptors all stem from a girl aged 2-10 years with multiple sclerosis.

The chain is built from TRBV20-1 and TRBJ2-1, with 7 bases that match TRBD2. This CDR3 has 16 amino acids. J gave up 7 bases and V 0 bases, and 12 bases lay outside the gene matches. Per the germline V gene, CDR1 is DFQATT and CDR2 is SNEGSKA (reference sequence). This chain's CDR3 is CSARDLVGGPGNEQFF. In DNA, the CDR3 is TGCAGTGCTAGAGATCTCGTGGGAGGGCCCGGGAATGAGCAGTTCTTC.

This chain connects TRBV20-1 to TRBJ2-1; TRBD2 matches at 8 bases. This CDR3 contains 12 residues. Losses at the gene ends were 8 bases for V and 6 bases for J; bases not matched to a gene: 6. Germline-derived CDR1 and CDR2 are DFQATT and SNEGSKA (reference sequence). The CDR3 DNA reads TGCAGTCCTCAGAGCGGGAGCAATGAGCAGTTCTTC. It codes for CSPQSGSNEQFF.

The chain recombines TRBV6-1 with TRBJ1-5, with no clear D. CDR1 MNHNS and CDR2 SASEGT come from the germline V gene. The CDR3 is 13 amino acids. Trimming shortened V by 4 bases and J by 3 bases, and 7 bases separated the two germline ends. The CDR3 nucleotides read TGTGCCAGCAGTGGGACCAACAATCAGCCCCAGCATTTT. Its translation: CASSGTNNQPQHF.

The V and J genes are TRBV11-2 and TRBJ2-5, with TRBD2 identical over 11 bases. V shed 2 bases and J 5 bases; nucleotides not matched to a gene: 7. CDR1 and CDR2 (germline): SGHAT, FQNNGV. CDR3 length: 16 amino acids. CDR3 residues: CASSLSLAGGRETQYF. CDR3 DNA sequence: TGTGCCAGCAGCTTATCCCTAGCGGGGGGCAGGGAGACCCAGTACTTC.

The chain joins TRBV4-2 to TRBJ1-2; D not resolved. CDR3 length: 11 amino acids. The germline CDR1 and CDR2 sequences are LGHNA and YNFKEQ. V dropped 1 base and J dropped 11 bases, with 8 bases sitting between them. The CDR3 is CASSQAGRYTF. CDR3 in DNA: TGTGCCAGCAGCCAAGCTGGGAGGTACACCTTC.

This clonotype was observed a single time. The gene calls are TRBV7-9 and TRBJ1-1; TRBD1 is a possible D gene (5 bases). The length of the CDR3 is 14 residues. Germline CDR1 reads SEHNR; CDR2 reads FQNEAQ (reference sequence). V gave up 5 bases and J gave up 5 bases, with 15 bases separating them. CDR3: CASSPLGGSTEAFF. For the CDR3, the DNA is TGTGCCAGCAGCCCCCTGGGGGGTTCAACTGAAGCTTTCTTT.

V usage is TRBV6-7 and J usage is TRBJ1-1; 10 nucleotides line up with TRBD1. TRBV6-7 carries the ORF label, with uncertain function. V was clipped by 6 bases and J by 0 bases; unmatched bases: 7. There are 16 residues in the CDR3. CDR3 sequence (DNA): TGTGCCAGCAGGCCGGGACAGGGGTTCTTGAACACTGAAGCTTTCTTT. Amino acid sequence: CASRPGQGFLNTEAFF.

The chain employs TRBV3-1 and TRBJ1-1; the D is unclear. Germline loops: CDR1 LGHDT, CDR2 YNNKEL (reference sequence). The CDR3 is 14 residues long. V dropped 0 bases and J dropped 3 bases, with 8 bases sitting between them. In nucleotides, the CDR3 is TGTGCCAGCAGCCAAGAATGGGGTTACACTGAAGCTTTCTTT. Translated, it gives CASSQEWGYTEAFF.

The chain carries TRBV15 and TRBJ2-2, with D perhaps matching TRBD1 (6 bases). Germline V gene lookup returns CDR1 LNHNV and CDR2 YYDKDF (reference sequence). This CDR3 has 15 amino acids. V lost 3 bases and J 5 bases, leaving 13 bases between the germline ends. CDR3: CATSSPGQGTGELFF. The CDR3 DNA follows: TGTGCCACCAGCAGCCCCGGGCAGGGGACCGGGGAGCTGTTTTTT.

This chain joins TRBV4-1 and TRBJ2-1; 7 bases match TRBD2. The CDR3 is 16 amino acids. V was pared by 1 base and J by 9 bases, with 12 bases of the junction left unmatched. Germline lookup yields CDR1 MGHRA and CDR2 YSYEKL. The CDR3 DNA reads TGCGCCAGCAGCCAAGCTACGGCTAGCGGAAGAGGTGAGCAGTTCTTC. This encodes CASSQATASGRGEQFF.

This clonotype is a singleton in its sample. The J gene is TRBJ1-2, the V gene TRBV12-3 or TRBV12-4; 7 bases map to TRBD1. V shed 4 bases, J shed 5 bases, and the junction held 10 bases outside the gene matches. This CDR3 is built from 15 residues. DNA of the CDR3: TGTGCCAGCAGTTCCGGGACAGTCCCTCATTATGGCTACACCTTC. This encodes CASSSGTVPHYGYTF.

V usage is TRBV5-1 and J usage is TRBJ2-7; D is ambiguous. Germline CDR1 SGHRS, CDR2 YFSETQ. The CDR3 runs to 16 residues. Trimming took off 2 bases at V and 2 bases at J, with 17 bases between the two ends. CDR3 nucleotide sequence: TGCGCCAGCAGCTTAGCCGAGGCCCAAGCCACCTACGAGCAGTACTTC. It encodes CASSLAEAQATYEQYF. The variable domain in full, completed from reference TRBV5-1 and TRBJ2-7, reads KAGVTQTPRYLIKTRGQQVTLSCSPISGHRSVSWYQQTPGQGLQFLFEYFSETQRNKGNFPGRFSGRQFSNSRSEMNVSTLELGDSALYLCASSLAEAQATYEQYFGPGTRLTVT.

This clonotype was recorded a few times. The V and J genes are TRBV20-1 and TRBJ2-1, with 9 bases aligning to TRBD2. The CDR3 runs to 16 residues. The germline CDR1 and CDR2 sequences are DFQATT and SNEGSKA (reference sequence). Losses at the gene ends were 4 bases for V and 3 bases for J; bases not matched to a gene: 10. Here the CDR3 reads CSATSLAGERYNEQFF. CDR3 bases: TGCAGTGCTACCTCGTTAGCGGGAGAGCGCTACAATGAGCAGTTCTTC.

The V and J genes are TRBV29-1 and TRBJ2-2, with 9 nucleotides matching TRBD2. V lost 4 bases and J lost 2; bases outside the gene matches: 5. The CDR3 sequence is 15 residues long. Looked up from germline, CDR1 is SQVTM and CDR2 is ANQGSEA. CDR3 nucleotides: TGCAGCGTTGTAGCGGGGGCCTTAAACACCGGGGAGCTGTTTTTT. It encodes CSVVAGALNTGELFF.

V is TRBV5-1 and J is TRBJ2-6, with 7 bases lining up with TRBD1. Germline trimming cut 3 bases from V and 2 bases from J; bases unmatched to any gene: 11. Germline values: CDR1 SGHRS, CDR2 YFSETQ. CDR3 length: 18 residues. The CDR3 here is CASSSYRGALAGANVLTF. The DNA of the CDR3 is TGCGCCAGCAGCTCCTACAGGGGAGCTCTCGCTGGGGCCAACGTCCTGACTTTC.

A few counts support this clonotype. J is TRBJ2-1 and V is TRBV6-6, with 11 bases identical to TRBD2. This CDR3 has 15 amino acids. Germline V CDR1 and CDR2: MNHNY, SVGAGI (reference sequence). Losses at the gene ends were 6 bases for V and 6 bases for J; bases not matched to a gene: 7. The CDR3: CASRVSGGAINEQFF. The DNA of the CDR3 is TGTGCCAGCAGGGTTAGCGGGGGGGCAATCAATGAGCAGTTCTTC.

This clonotype has just a few counts. The chain combines TRBV29-1 with TRBJ2-3; a possible D gene is TRBD1 (5 bases). The CDR3 runs 15 residues. Germline V gene data show CDR1 as SQVTM and CDR2 as ANQGSEA. Trimming removed 0 bases from V and 0 bases from J, with 10 bases in between. CDR3 residues: CSVEDPNRSTDTQYF. In DNA, the CDR3 is TGCAGCGTTGAAGATCCAAACAGGAGCACAGATACGCAGTATTTT.

V gene TRBV29-1 combines with J gene TRBJ1-1; D not resolved. V was cut by 2 bases and J by 0 bases, with 7 bases left in between. Germline V gives CDR1 SQVTM, CDR2 ANQGSEA. The CDR3 covers 13 residues. The CDR3 region has the DNA TGCAGCGTTGAACCCCCCATGAACACTGAAGCTTTCTTT. It specifies CSVEPPMNTEAFF.

The rearrangement uses TRBV7-2 and TRBJ2-7, with D maybe TRBD1 (6 bases). Germline values: CDR1 SGHTA, CDR2 FQGNSA. This CDR3 is built from 14 residues. V gave up 0 bases and J gave up 2 bases, with 8 bases separating them. The CDR3, as DNA: TGTGCCAGCAGCTTAGCCCAGGGGACCTACGAGCAGTACTTC. Its protein product is CASSLAQGTYEQYF.

The chain links TRBV14 to TRBJ2-1; D might be TRBD1 (5 bases). V lost 5 bases and J 9 bases, leaving 14 bases between the germline ends. The CDR3 sequence is 13 residues long. CDR1 is SGHDN, CDR2 FVKESK, per germline. Here the CDR3 reads CASSSRGWGEQFF. The DNA for the CDR3 is TGTGCCAGCAGCTCTAGGGGTTGGGGTGAGCAGTTCTTC.

The chain is built from TRBV7-3 and TRBJ2-6, with D perhaps assigned TRBD1 or TRBD2 (5 bases each). The germline V and J ends were trimmed by 1 base and 2 bases, with 9 bases remaining between them. CDR1 is SGHTA, CDR2 FQGTGA, per germline. This CDR3 contains 16 residues. CDR3 in amino acids: CASSLSRDPGANVLTF. For the CDR3, the DNA is TGTGCCAGCAGCTTAAGTAGGGACCCTGGGGCCAACGTCCTGACTTTC.

This chain connects TRBV20-1 to TRBJ2-3, with 7 bases that match TRBD2. CDR1 is DFQATT and CDR2 is SNEGSKA in the germline V gene (reference sequence). The CDR3 is 14 residues long. V trimming: 1 base; J trimming: 2 bases; junction bases outside the gene matches: 3. The CDR3 sequence is CSARAGGHTDTQYF. In nucleotides, the CDR3 is TGCAGTGCTAGAGCGGGAGGACACACAGATACGCAGTATTTT.

This clonotype has just a few counts. The chain links TRBV20-1 to TRBJ2-7, with a possible D match to TRBD1 (5 bases). The CDR3 contains 12 residues. With 2 bases removed from V and 3 bases from J, the gap between germline ends came to 8 bases. From germline, CDR1 is DFQATT and CDR2 SNEGSKA (reference sequence). Here the CDR3 DNA reads TGCAGTGCTAGAAATAGGGGCTACGAGCAGTACTTC. The encoded protein is CSARNRGYEQYF.

V is TRBV12-3 or TRBV12-4 and J is TRBJ1-2, with 12 bases identical to TRBD1. V shed 3 bases, J shed 9 bases, and the junction held 2 bases outside the gene matches. The CDR3 is 13 residues long. CDR3 in DNA: TGTGCCAGCAGTTTCGGGACAGGGGGCAGCTACACCTTC. It is translated as CASSFGTGGSYTF.

The chain links TRBV28 to TRBJ2-3; 10 positions agree with TRBD2. Losses at the gene ends were 5 bases for V and 2 bases for J; bases not matched to a gene: 16. The CDR3 covers 19 residues. In germline, CDR1 is MDHEN, CDR2 SYDVKM. The CDR3 DNA follows: TGTGCCAGCAGTCACTCACACCTCGGACTAGCGGCTCTCACAGATACGCAGTATTTT. Translation gives CASSHSHLGLAALTDTQYF.